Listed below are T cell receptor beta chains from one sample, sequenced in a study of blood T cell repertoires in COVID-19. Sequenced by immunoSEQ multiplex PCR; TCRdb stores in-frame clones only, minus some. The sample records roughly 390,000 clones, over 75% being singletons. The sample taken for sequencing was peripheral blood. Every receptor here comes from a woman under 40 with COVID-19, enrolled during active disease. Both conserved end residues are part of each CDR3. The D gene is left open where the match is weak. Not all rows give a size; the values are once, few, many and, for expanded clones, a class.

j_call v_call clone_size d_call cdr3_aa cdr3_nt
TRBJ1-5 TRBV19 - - CASSGYRGQPQHF TGTGCCAGTTCAGGCTACCGGGGTCAGCCCCAGCATTTT
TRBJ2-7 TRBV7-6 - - CASSLGASETNYEQYF TGTGCCAGCAGCTTAGGTGCCTCCGAGACAAACTACGAGCAGTACTTC
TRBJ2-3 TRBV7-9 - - CATDGSSVDTQYF TGTGCCACCGATGGTAGCAGTGTCGATACGCAGTATTTT
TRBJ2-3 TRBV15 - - CATSRDPGTDTQYF TGTGCCACCAGCAGAGACCCAGGCACAGATACGCAGTATTTT
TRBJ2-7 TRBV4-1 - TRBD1 CASSPGQGAYEQYF TGCGCCAGCAGCCCGGGACAGGGGGCCTACGAGCAGTACTTC
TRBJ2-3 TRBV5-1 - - CASSELTSTDTQYF TGCGCCAGCAGCGAGTTAACTAGCACAGATACGCAGTATTTT
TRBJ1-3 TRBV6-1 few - CASSARPRGNSGNTIYF TGTGCCAGCAGTGCCCGACCGAGGGGGAACTCTGGAAACACCATATATTTT
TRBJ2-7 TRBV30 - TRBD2 CAWSVGTSNYKYF TGTGCCTGGAGTGTAGGGACTAGCAATTATAAGTACTTC
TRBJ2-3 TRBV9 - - CASSAYTDTQYF TGTGCCAGCAGCGCCTACACAGATACGCAGTATTTT
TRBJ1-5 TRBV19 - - CASSFQARGLSNQPQHF TGTGCCAGTAGTTTCCAAGCAAGGGGATTAAGCAATCAGCCCCAGCATTTT
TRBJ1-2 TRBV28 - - CASSLGGGRYGYTF TGTGCCAGCAGTTTGGGCGGAGGACGCTATGGCTACACCTTC
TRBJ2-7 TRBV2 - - CASSEDRGKRYF TGTGCCAGCAGTGAAGATCGGGGAAAACGGTACTTC
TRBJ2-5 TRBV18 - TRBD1 CASSPGDRQETQYF TGTGCCAGCTCACCTGGGGACAGGCAAGAGACCCAGTACTTC
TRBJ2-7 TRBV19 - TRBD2 CASRKTSISDEQYF TGTGCCAGTAGGAAGACTAGCATCAGCGACGAGCAGTACTTC
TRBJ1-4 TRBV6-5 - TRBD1 CASSFTGVTNEKLFF TGTGCCAGCAGTTTCACAGGGGTAACCAATGAAAAACTGTTTTTT
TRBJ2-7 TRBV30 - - CAWTPGLMGYEQYF TGTGCCTGGACCCCGGGGTTAATGGGCTACGAGCAGTACTTC
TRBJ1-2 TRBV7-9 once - CASSTAGADGYTF TGTGCCAGCAGCACCGCGGGGGCGGATGGCTACACCTTC
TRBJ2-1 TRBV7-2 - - CASSFVPEQFF TGTGCCAGCAGCTTCGTTCCTGAGCAGTTCTTC